This T cell receptor (beta chain) was sequenced for a study of molecular identifiers for immune sequencing clone quantification. TCR libraries were built in bulk with a published protocol and specific TCR primers. One entry per CDR3 protein results from TCRdb running MiXCR on the PCR reads. The sample holds 60,000 to 70,000 distinct CDR3 sequences, around 17% seen once. Notes on this clonotype: A read error may be the cause here, since a much bigger clone is one base away.

Source material for naive CD8 libraries was roughly 17,000 to 1,100,000 sorted cells, with 10%, 30% or 50% RNA. Trimming stripped 2 bases from V and 0 bases from J, with 12 bases between. Germline CDR1 reads SGHNT; CDR2 reads YYREEE (reference sequence). The CDR3 contains 16 residues. The chain employs TRBV5-4 and TRBJ1-5; possibly TRBD1 for D (5 bases). Sequencing used naive CD8+ T cells from blood, with Jurkat cell RNA spiked in. The subset: FACS-sorted CD8+CD4-CCR7+CD45RA+ naive T cells. This clonotype originated in a human donor in good health. Some libraries in this study had Jurkat cell RNA spiked in. The CDR3 bases are TGTGCCAGCAGCTTCGGGGCACGAAATAGCAATCAGCCCCAGCATTTT. It codes for CASSFGARNSNQPQHF. The whole variable domain, filled in from reference TRBV5-4 and TRBJ1-5, reads ETGVTQSPTHLIKTRGQQVTLRCSSQSGHNTVSWYQQALGQGPQFIFQYYREEENGRGNFPPRFSGLQFPNYSSELNVNALELDDSALYLCASSFGARNSNQPQHFGDGTRLSIL.